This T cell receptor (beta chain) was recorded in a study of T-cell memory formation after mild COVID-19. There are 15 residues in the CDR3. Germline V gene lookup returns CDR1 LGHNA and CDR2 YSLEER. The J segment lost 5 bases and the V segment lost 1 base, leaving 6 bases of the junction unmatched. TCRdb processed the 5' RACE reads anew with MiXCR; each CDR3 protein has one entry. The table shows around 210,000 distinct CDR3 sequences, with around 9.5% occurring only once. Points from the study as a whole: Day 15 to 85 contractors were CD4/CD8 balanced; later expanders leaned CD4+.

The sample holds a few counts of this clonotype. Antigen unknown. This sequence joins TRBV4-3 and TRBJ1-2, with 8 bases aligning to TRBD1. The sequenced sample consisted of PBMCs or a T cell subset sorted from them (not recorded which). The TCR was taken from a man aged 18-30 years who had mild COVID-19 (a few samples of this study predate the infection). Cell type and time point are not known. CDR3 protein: CASSQVQGDPYGYTF. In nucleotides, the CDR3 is TGCGCCAGCAGCCAAGTACAGGGGGACCCTTATGGCTACACCTTC.